This T cell receptor (beta chain) is from a study of monozygotic twins with inflammatory bowel disease. Across eight separate reactions for each sample, cDNA was made. TCRdb reworked the 5' RACE reads into one entry per CDR3 protein, no DNA. The sample's table shows about 140,000 distinct CDR3 sequences. The clonotype was recovered from a human donor with ulcerative colitis or Crohn's disease, or a healthy co-twin of an affected twin (not recorded which). The source material was blood.

The chain's CDR3 is CASSPGLLLNNEQFF. J is TRBJ2-1 and V is TRBV5-6; TCRdb returns TRBD2, unconfirmable since there is no DNA. The germline gives CDR1 SGHDT, CDR2 YYEEEE. The CDR3 totals 15 residues.